The 5 T cell receptor beta chains presented below share a single source sample, sequenced in a study of identical twins. TCRdb re-called the 5' RACE reads with MiXCR, one entry per CDR3 protein. The sample has around 1.7 million distinct CDR3 sequences, about 32% seen once. The sequencing sample was made of cord blood. The origin of the receptors is a newborn girl in good health.

The V call is TRBV5-5, the J call TRBJ2-3; D is unresolved. The germline V and J ends were trimmed by 0 bases and 2 bases, with 28 bases remaining between them. Per germline, CDR1 SGHKS and CDR2 YYEKEE (reference sequence). This CDR3 spans 21 amino acids. This CDR3 is CASSLAGAHTFRTPYTDTQYF. The CDR3, as DNA: TGTGCCAGCAGCTTGGCCGGCGCACACACTTTCCGAACACCTTACACAGATACGCAGTATTTT. The variable domain in full, completed from reference TRBV5-5 and TRBJ2-3, reads DAGVTQSPTHLIKTRGQQVTLRCSPISGHKSVSWYQQVLGQGPQFIFQYYEKEERGRGNFPDRFSARQFPNYSSELNVNALLLGDSALYLCASSLAGAHTFRTPYTDTQYFGPGTRLTVL.

J is TRBJ2-6 and V is TRBV28; D not certain. CDR3 length: 14 residues. Trimming took 2 bases from V and 3 from J, leaving 5 bases between them. Germline V gene lookup returns CDR1 MDHEN and CDR2 SYDVKM. The CDR3 reads CASSLEVGANVLTF. CDR3 nucleotide sequence: TGTGCCAGCAGTTTAGAGGTTGGGGCCAACGTCCTGACTTTC.

This clonotype was seen a handful of times. This chain joins TRBV4-1 and TRBJ2-1; D not resolved. The end of the DNA is better explained by TRBJ2-7, so the J call may be wrong. Germline V gene sequence: CDR1 MGHRA, CDR2 YSYEKL. The CDR3 runs 15 residues. The CDR3 region is CASSQEVTHGNEQYF. CDR3 DNA sequence: TGCGCCAGCAGCCAAGAGGTGACTCACGGCAATGAGCAGTACTTC.

This clonotype was seen a handful of times. Just one base apart from a much larger clone, this may be a read error. The chain couples TRBV6-6 to TRBJ2-4, with 7 bases that match TRBD2. CDR1 is MNHNY, CDR2 SVGAGI, per germline (reference sequence). The CDR3 contains 13 residues. The CDR3 DNA reads TGTGTCAGCAGCCTAGCGGCGCTTAACATTCAGTACTTC. It codes for CVSSLAALNIQYF.

The chain recombines TRBV4-2 with TRBJ2-5, with TRBD1 matching over 9 bases. J was trimmed by 11 bases and V by 4 bases; bases with no gene match: 14. CDR1 is LGHNA and CDR2 is YNFKEQ in the germline V gene. There are 15 residues in the CDR3. The CDR3 reads CASSLRTGAPNEQYF. The CDR3 coding sequence is TGTGCCAGCAGCCTACGGACAGGGGCCCCCAATGAGCAGTACTTC.